The 21 T cell receptor beta chains reported below all come from one sample, sequenced in a study of blood T cell repertoires in COVID-19. Some clones are missing from TCRdb's copy, which holds only in-frame ones; the method was immunoSEQ multiplex PCR. The sample holds 160,000 or so clones; around four fifths are singletons and the top ten take around 6.3%. The sequenced sample consisted of peripheral blood. The receptors shown here come from a man aged 65 to 79 with active or convalescent COVID-19.

The chain uses TRBV10-3 and TRBJ1-2; D is unresolved. The CDR3 is 12 amino acids. V gave up 6 bases and J gave up 8 bases, with 13 bases separating them. Per the germline V gene, CDR1 is ENHRY and CDR2 is SYGVKD. In nucleotides, the CDR3 is TGTGCCATCAGCGCCCACCTGGGCGGCTACACCTTC. It translates to CAISAHLGGYTF.

V is TRBV18 and J is TRBJ2-3, with 9 bases lining up with TRBD1. The length of the CDR3 is 16 residues. Germline CDR1 is KGHSH and CDR2 is LQKENI. The V segment lost 1 base and the J segment 6 bases; nucleotides outside the gene matches: 8. Written as DNA, the CDR3 is TGTGCCAGCTCACCACTCGGGGGACAGGGAGCGGATACGCAGTATTTT. Translation: CASSPLGGQGADTQYF.

The V and J genes are TRBV10-3 and TRBJ1-1, with 9 bases matching TRBD1. CDR3 length: 15 amino acids. Losses at the gene ends were 5 bases for V and 5 bases for J; bases not matched to a gene: 9. Germline V gene data show CDR1 as ENHRY and CDR2 as SYGVKD. The chain's CDR3 is CAISPQGQGRTEAFF. CDR3 DNA: TGTGCCATCAGTCCCCAGGGACAGGGTAGGACTGAAGCTTTCTTT.

The chain combines TRBV19 with TRBJ2-1, with D maybe TRBD2 (6 bases). V was cut by 3 bases and J by 7 bases, with 16 bases left in between. The germline CDR1 and CDR2 sequences are LNHDA and SQIVND (reference sequence). The CDR3 is 15 residues long. The CDR3 DNA follows: TGTGCCAGTAGTATTTTTAGCGGACCTAGGAATGAGCAGTTCTTC. Encoded protein: CASSIFSGPRNEQFF.

The CDR3 DNA reads as TGTGTTACCGGGACTAGCGGGAGGCGAGAGCAGTTCTTC. Amino acids: CVTGTSGRREQFF. The chain couples TRBV12-5 to TRBJ2-1; 15 nucleotides line up with TRBD2. The CDR3 is made up of 13 amino acids. CDR1 is LGHNT and CDR2 is FRNRAP in the germline V gene.

The CDR3 reads CASSFDSGPSGANVLTF. The CDR3 DNA reads TGTGCCAGCAGCTTCGACTCCGGTCCCTCTGGGGCCAACGTCCTGACTTTC. V gene TRBV7-2 combines with J gene TRBJ2-6; D ambiguous. Germline loops: CDR1 SGHTA, CDR2 FQGNSA. The CDR3 runs 17 residues. V was shortened by 3 bases and J by 0 bases, with 12 bases between the two germline ends.

The chain joins TRBV7-9 to TRBJ1-4; TRBD1 aligns across 9 bases. The germline gives CDR1 SEHNR, CDR2 FQNEAQ (reference sequence). With V trimmed by 4 bases and J by 7 bases, 10 bases remained unmatched. This CDR3 region has 16 residues. CDR3 DNA sequence: TGTGCCAGCAGCTCCAGCGTCACAGGGGGCATTGAAAAACTGTTTTTT. Translation: CASSSSVTGGIEKLFF.

V and J are TRBV7-9 and TRBJ2-2; 8 bases agree with TRBD1. The CDR3 runs to 15 residues. J lost 3 bases, V lost 7 bases, and 7 bases had no gene match. Germline-derived CDR1 and CDR2 are SEHNR and FQNEAQ (reference sequence). CDR3 loop: CASNIGQGDTGELFF. In DNA, the CDR3 is TGTGCCAGCAACATTGGACAGGGAGACACCGGGGAGCTGTTTTTT.

The chain recombines TRBV7-2 with TRBJ2-4, with TRBD1 matching 7 bases. The CDR3 sequence is 14 residues long. Trimming took 5 bases from V and 6 from J; bases not matched to a gene: 7. Germline CDR1 SGHTA, CDR2 FQGNSA. CDR3 coding DNA: TGTGCCAGCAGCCCTGACAGGGTCGGAAACATTCAGTACTTC. The encoded protein is CASSPDRVGNIQYF. The complete variable domain, with remaining parts taken from reference TRBV7-2 and TRBJ2-4, reads GAGVSQSPSNKVTEKGKDVELRCDPISGHTALYWYRQSLGQGLEFLIYFQGNSAPDKSGLPSDRFSAERTGGSVSTLTIQRTQQEDSAVYLCASSPDRVGNIQYFGAGTRLSVL.

V gene TRBV9 combines with J gene TRBJ2-3, with 7 bases that match TRBD2. CDR3 size: 14 residues. Germline CDR1 is SGDLS and CDR2 is YYNGEE. V lost 4 bases to trimming and J lost 2 bases; unmatched junction nucleotides: 4. CDR3 coding DNA: TGTGCCAGCAGCCCTGGGACTACCACAGATACGCAGTATTTT. Translating it yields CASSPGTTTDTQYF.

This chain uses TRBV5-8 with TRBJ2-5, with D possibly matching TRBD1 (7 bases). With 9 bases removed from V and 4 bases from J, the gap between germline ends came to 19 bases. From germline, CDR1 is SGHTS and CDR2 YDEGEE. The CDR3 totals 14 residues. The CDR3 is CATAVRQGGETQYF. In DNA, the CDR3 is TGTGCCACGGCCGTTAGACAGGGAGGAGAGACCCAGTACTTC.

This sequence joins TRBV19 and TRBJ1-4; no clear D. Germline loops: CDR1 LNHDA, CDR2 SQIVND (reference sequence). This CDR3 region has 14 residues. Trimming shortened V by 2 bases and J by 3 bases, and 7 bases separated the two germline ends. The CDR3 sequence is CASSINGANEKLFF. The CDR3 DNA follows: TGTGCCAGTAGTATAAACGGAGCTAATGAAAAACTGTTTTTT. The whole variable domain, filled in from reference TRBV19 and TRBJ1-4, reads DGGITQSPKYLFRKEGQNVTLSCEQNLNHDAMYWYRQDPGQGLRLIYYSQIVNDFQKGDIAEGYSVSREKKESFPLTVTSAQKNPTAFYLCASSINGANEKLFFGSGTQLSVL.

DNA of the CDR3: TGTGCCAGCAGCTTACTTCCCAGGGATAGCTGGGAAAACTATGGCTACACCTTC. Its protein product is CASSLLPRDSWENYGYTF. The chain recombines TRBV7-6 with TRBJ1-2, with D perhaps TRBD1 (5 bases). The CDR3 length is 18 residues. Germline V CDR1 and CDR2: SGHVS, FNYEAQ. V was trimmed by 2 bases and J by 2 bases, leaving 21 bases between them.

The gene calls are TRBV24-1 and TRBJ2-2, with 9 bases identical to TRBD1. Germline CDR1 and CDR2: KGHDR and SFDVKD. CDR3 length: 17 residues. J was trimmed by 6 bases and V by 7 bases; bases with no gene match: 14. The CDR3: CATSPTPGQGSAGELFF. The CDR3 nucleotides are TGTGCCACCAGCCCAACCCCGGGACAGGGATCGGCCGGGGAGCTGTTTTTT.

This clone was picked up a small number of times. The rearrangement uses TRBV30 and TRBJ1-2; 7 bases are a match to TRBD1. The V segment lost 3 bases and the J segment 12 bases; nucleotides outside the gene matches: 7. The CDR3 loop spans 11 amino acids. The germline V gene has CDR1 GTSNPN and CDR2 SVGIG (reference sequence). The CDR3 DNA is TGTGCCTGGAGCAACAGGGGAATTAACACCTTC. Encoded protein: CAWSNRGINTF.

The chain couples TRBV3-1 (or the pseudogene TRBV3-2) to TRBJ1-2; 11 bases line up with TRBD1. The J segment lost 7 bases and the V segment lost 0 bases, leaving 7 bases of the junction unmatched. Germline lookup yields CDR1 LGHDT and CDR2 YNNKEL (reference sequence). The CDR3 has 16 residues. CDR3 protein: CASSQDHGQGASGYTF. The CDR3 region has the DNA TGTGCCAGCAGCCAAGATCACGGACAGGGGGCTTCTGGCTACACCTTC.

On this clone itself: The same CDR3 also results from other DNA sequences found in this sample. The chain links TRBV6-5 to TRBJ1-2; TRBD1 aligns across 8 bases. The V segment lost 6 bases and the J segment 2 bases; nucleotides outside the gene matches: 2. There are 13 residues in the CDR3. Per the germline V gene, CDR1 is MNHEY and CDR2 is SVGAGI. The CDR3 protein is CASRTGANYGYTF. In nucleotides, the CDR3 is TGTGCCAGCAGGACAGGGGCCAACTATGGCTACACCTTC.

The rearrangement uses TRBV5-6 and TRBJ1-5, with 9 bases identical to TRBD1. Germline V gene data show CDR1 as SGHDT and CDR2 as YYEEEE. The CDR3 spans 14 residues. The V gene end was trimmed by 4 bases and the J gene end by 4 bases; junction bases not matched to a gene: 3. The CDR3 here is CASSRTGDNQPQHF. CDR3 coding DNA: TGTGCCAGCAGCCGGACAGGGGATAATCAGCCCCAGCATTTT.

The chain couples TRBV10-1 to TRBJ2-1, with TRBD1 matching over 9 bases. In germline, CDR1 is WNHNN, CDR2 SYGVQD (reference sequence). CDR3 size: 12 residues. Trimming took 5 bases from V and 15 from J; bases not matched to a gene: 8. Written as DNA, the CDR3 is TGCGCCAGCAGTCCGGACAGGGGTATCCGGTTCTTC. It codes for CASSPDRGIRFF.

The chain uses TRBV24-1 and TRBJ1-3, with TRBD1 matching over 8 bases. V dropped 5 bases and J dropped 4; count of bases not matched to a gene: 12. Germline V CDR1 and CDR2: KGHDR, SFDVKD. The CDR3 consists of 17 residues. Here the CDR3 reads CATSGRDRPYRGNTIYF. CDR3 sequence (DNA): TGTGCCACCAGTGGGAGGGACAGGCCCTATAGGGGAAACACCATATATTTT.

J is TRBJ1-4 and V is TRBV9; TRBD1 matches at 11 bases. V dropped 0 bases and J dropped 0; count of bases not matched to a gene: 10. Germline V CDR1 and CDR2: SGDLS, YYNGEE. The CDR3 loop spans 20 amino acids. The CDR3 nucleotides are TGTGCCAGCAGCGTAGGCTTTGGGGGACAGGGGGTGTCAACTAATGAAAAACTGTTTTTT. Residues: CASSVGFGGQGVSTNEKLFF. The full variable domain, completed using reference TRBV9 and TRBJ1-4, is DSGVTQTPKHLITATGQRVTLRCSPRSGDLSVYWYQQSLDQGLQFLIQYYNGEERAKGNILERFSAQQFPDLHSELNLSSLELGDSALYFCASSVGFGGQGVSTNEKLFFGSGTQLSVL.